Listed here are 10 T cell receptor beta chains from one sample, sequenced in a study of beta chain features in type 1 diabetes. Expressed TCRB transcripts got sequenced, as all isolated RNA was reverse transcribed. Produced via immunoSEQ multiplex PCR; TCRdb's table is partial and in-frame only. The repertoire includes 430,000 or so clones, approximately 10% of them detected once, and approximately 0.05% sits in the top ten. Sequenced sample: naive CD4+ T cells from blood. Receptors were obtained from a woman younger than 35 in good health.

This clone was counted only a few times. V usage is TRBV9 and J usage is TRBJ2-3; TRBD2 matches 8 bases. The V and J ends lost 3 bases and 2 bases, in that order; junction bases with no gene match: 5. Germline V gives CDR1 SGDLS, CDR2 YYNGEE. The CDR3 sequence is 15 residues long. CDR3: CASSAPSGLTDTQYF. CDR3 DNA: TGTGCCAGCAGCGCTCCTAGCGGGCTCACAGATACGCAGTATTTT.

This clone came up many times. The chain is built from TRBV30 and TRBJ2-4; D uncertain. The CDR3 is made up of 11 amino acids. In germline, CDR1 is GTSNPN, CDR2 SVGIG (reference sequence). V lost 1 base, J lost 5 bases, and 3 bases lay in between. The CDR3 DNA reads as TGTGCCTGGAGTGCCCAAAACATTCAGTACTTC. This gives the protein CAWSAQNIQYF.

This chain links TRBV29-1 with TRBJ1-4; no definite D call. The V end was cut by 6 bases, the J end by 4 bases, with 12 bases between. Germline V gives CDR1 SQVTM, CDR2 ANQGSEA. CDR3 length: 13 residues. CDR3 in DNA: TGCAGCGTGCGGACCGGAGATAATGAAAAACTGTTTTTT. Translated: CSVRTGDNEKLFF. Together with reference TRBV29-1 and TRBJ1-4, the CDR3 gives the full variable domain: SAVISQKPSRDICQRGTSLTIQCQVDSQVTMMFWYRQQPGQSLTLIATANQGSEATYESGFVIDKFPISRPNLTFSTLTVSNMSPEDSSIYLCSVRTGDNEKLFFGSGTQLSVL.

Here the CDR3 reads CASSPTTGAYEQYV. The CDR3 nucleotides are TGTGCCAGCTCACCAACAACTGGGGCCTACGAGCAGTACGTC. This chain uses TRBV18 with TRBJ2-7, with D uncertain. Trimming shortened V by 2 bases and J by 2 bases, and 10 bases separated the two germline ends. The CDR3 covers 14 residues. Germline CDR1 reads KGHSH; CDR2 reads LQKENI.

This rearrangement joins TRBV14 to TRBJ2-1; TRBD2 matches 7 bases. Germline V gene data show CDR1 as SGHDN and CDR2 as FVKESK. J lost 2 bases, V lost 3 bases, and 4 bases had no gene match. CDR3 length equals 15 residues. DNA of the CDR3: TGTGCCAGCAGCCACTCCGGGACTACCTACAATGAGCAGTTCTTC. Residues: CASSHSGTTYNEQFF.

The chain couples TRBV9 to TRBJ1-2, with TRBD1 as a possible D gene (5 bases). The CDR3 contains 14 residues. V shed 1 base and J shed 1 base, with 8 bases lying between them. Germline V gene lookup returns CDR1 SGDLS and CDR2 YYNGEE. The CDR3 DNA reads TGTGCCAGCAGCGTAAGGACAAATAACTATGGCTACACCTTC. Translated, it gives CASSVRTNNYGYTF. Full variable domain (remainder filled in from reference TRBV9 and TRBJ1-2): DSGVTQTPKHLITATGQRVTLRCSPRSGDLSVYWYQQSLDQGLQFLIQYYNGEERAKGNILERFSAQQFPDLHSELNLSSLELGDSALYFCASSVRTNNYGYTFGSGTRLTVV.

This rearrangement joins TRBV7-9 to TRBJ2-1, with 7 bases identical to TRBD2. The CDR3 runs to 15 residues. The germline V gene has CDR1 SEHNR and CDR2 FQNEAQ (reference sequence). Trimming at V came to 5 bases and at J to 7 bases, leaving 11 bases not matched to a gene. The CDR3 is CASSPSRLAVNEQFF. DNA of the CDR3: TGTGCCAGCAGCCCATCACGGCTAGCGGTAAATGAGCAGTTCTTC. Full variable domain (remainder filled in from reference TRBV7-9 and TRBJ2-1): DTGVSQNPRHKITKRGQNVTFRCDPISEHNRLYWYRQTLGQGPEFLTYFQNEAQLEKSRLLSDRFSAERPKGSFSTLEIQRTEQGDSAMYLCASSPSRLAVNEQFFGPGTRLTVL.

This clone was detected a few times. The V gene is TRBV7-8, the J gene TRBJ2-3, with D perhaps TRBD2 (5 bases). CDR1 is SGHVS, CDR2 FQNEAQ, per germline. V was clipped by 7 bases and J by 0 bases, with 14 bases between them. The CDR3 consists of 15 residues. For the CDR3, the DNA is TGTGCCAGCACCCTAATGAGGGCTAGCACAGATACGCAGTATTTT. Protein product: CASTLMRASTDTQYF.

This chain joins TRBV14 and TRBJ1-4, with D possibly being TRBD1 (6 bases). There are 17 residues in the CDR3. V lost 4 bases and J lost 6, with 21 bases in between. Germline V gives CDR1 SGHDN, CDR2 FVKESK. The CDR3: CASSPMGGGVRDEKLFF. CDR3 nucleotide sequence: TGTGCCAGCAGCCCTATGGGCGGGGGCGTCCGGGATGAAAAACTGTTTTTT.

In nucleotides, the CDR3 is TGTGCCAGCAGCTCCCAGGGGAGGGGTCACGAGCAGTACGTC. Encoded protein: CASSSQGRGHEQYV. The chain employs TRBV7-2 and TRBJ2-7, with D possibly TRBD2 on 7 matching bases. The V and J ends lost 4 bases and 5 bases respectively, with 15 bases between them. This CDR3 is 14 amino acids long. Germline V gene data show CDR1 as SGHTA and CDR2 as FQGNSA.